The clone carrying this T cell receptor (beta chain) appeared a few times. This entry comes from a study of blood T cells in healthy people across ages. Germline V lookup: CDR1 MNHEY, CDR2 SVGAGI. The CDR3 has 13 amino acids. Trimming took off 5 bases at V and 3 bases at J, with 10 bases between the two ends. The authors ran a second PCR of 7 to 11 cycles using a sample-barcoded 5' primer and a J-beta primer mix. TCRdb used MiXCR to reprocess the 5' RACE reads, holding one entry per CDR3 protein. The sample has 800,000 to 1,300,000 distinct CDR3 sequences, approximately 26% seen once. This sample also belongs to another study, concerning T cells of mothers and their children. That study adds: Sequencing got over 9 million TCR beta CDR3 reads from each mother and roughly 2.7 million from each child. Mothers and children who were related shared slightly more overlap than unrelated pairs, but not significantly more.

The clonotype comes from a girl aged 2 to 9 in good health. The sample comprised blood. The V and J genes are TRBV6-5 and TRBJ1-2; no definite D call. The CDR3 nucleotides are TGTGCCAGCAGTGCGGACGGAGACTATGGCTACACCTTC. It is translated as CASSADGDYGYTF.